This T cell receptor (beta chain) is drawn from a study of T cells in Graves' hyperthyroidism and ophthalmopathy. The wider study: The initial diagnosis was the point when peripheral blood was collected, ahead of any treatment.

In germline, CDR1 is MNHEY, CDR2 SMNVEV (reference sequence). V lost 3 bases, J lost 4 bases, and 12 bases lay in between. CDR3 length: 14 amino acids. General study points: The model identified upcoming ophthalmopathy a median about 7.1 months ahead of onset. Ophthalmopathy stood apart from stable hyperthyroidism in a 13 V-J model.

This clonotype showed up just a few times. Its cognate antigen is unknown. TCR beta CDR3 regions were amplified from RNA. Carried out on the TCR CDR3, a first-round RT-PCR used the HTBI primer set. TCRdb ran MiXCR on the multiplex PCR reads and lists one entry per CDR3 protein. The sample has some 490,000 distinct CDR3 sequences; 22% are singletons. This receptor was taken from an older woman with Graves' ophthalmopathy. The chain uses TRBV27 and TRBJ2-5; no reliable D call. Sequenced material: blood. Written as DNA, the CDR3 is TGTGCCAGCAGTTTTGCAGAGGTAGGAGAGACCCAGTACTTC. Protein sequence: CASSFAEVGETQYF.